The 21 T cell receptor beta chains reported below all come from one sample, sequenced in a study of blood T cell repertoires in COVID-19. Measured with immunoSEQ multiplex PCR; TCRdb has only the in-frame clones, and not every one. This sample has under 550,000 clones, with roughly 90% found just once. The sample consisted of peripheral blood. The receptors originated from a man aged 18 to 35 with COVID-19, enrolled during active disease.

Regarding this clone: This sample also contains other DNA sequences that code for the same CDR3. This rearrangement joins TRBV12-3 or TRBV12-4 to TRBJ1-2, with unresolved D. This CDR3 is built from 13 residues. The V end was cut by 1 base, the J end by 4 bases, with 7 bases between. The CDR3 DNA follows: TGTGCCAGCAGTTTAGGGAGATCCTATGGCTACACCTTC. The encoded protein is CASSLGRSYGYTF.

V and J are TRBV3-1 (or the pseudogene TRBV3-2) and TRBJ2-7; tentatively, D is TRBD1 (7 bases). Trimming left V 1 base short and J 4 bases short, with 14 bases between. Germline V gives CDR1 LGHDT, CDR2 YNNKEL (reference sequence). CDR3 size: 15 residues. The CDR3 protein is CASSQGGGGAYEQYF. In DNA, the CDR3 is TGTGCCAGCAGCCAAGGTGGAGGGGGCGCTTACGAGCAGTACTTC.

V and J are TRBV27 and TRBJ1-2; D possibly corresponds to TRBD1 (6 bases). The V and J ends lost 0 bases and 8 bases respectively, with 19 bases between them. Germline CDR1 reads MNHEY; CDR2 reads SMNVEV (reference sequence). The CDR3 runs 16 residues. The CDR3 is CASSLSSRGYGWGYTF. CDR3 DNA sequence: TGTGCCAGCAGTTTATCCTCCAGGGGCTATGGGTGGGGCTACACCTTC.

This clone was observed a single time. The V and J genes are TRBV7-6 and TRBJ1-4; D uncertain. CDR3 length equals 16 residues. Trimming stripped 4 bases from V and 0 bases from J, with 12 bases between. Germline assignment: CDR1 SGHVS and CDR2 FNYEAQ. This CDR3 is CASSSGVAATNEKLFF. The CDR3 DNA sequence: TGTGCCAGCAGCTCCGGGGTGGCAGCAACTAATGAAAAACTGTTTTTT.

The chain employs TRBV24-1 and TRBJ2-3; 12 bases are a match to TRBD2. The germline V gene encodes CDR1 KGHDR and CDR2 SFDVKD. This CDR3 region has 15 residues. After removal of 7 bases from V and 6 bases from J, the junction contained 7 bases not matched to a gene. The CDR3 is CATSATSGSGDTQYF. The CDR3 DNA is TGTGCCACCAGCGCGACTAGCGGGAGCGGGGATACGCAGTATTTT.

The chain uses TRBV5-6 and TRBJ2-3; weak D call: TRBD2 (6 bases). V lost 5 bases and J 2 bases, leaving 9 bases between the germline ends. Germline V gene lookup returns CDR1 SGHDT and CDR2 YYEEEE. This CDR3 region has 13 residues. The CDR3 protein is CASSSGLTDTQYF. The CDR3, as DNA: TGTGCCAGCAGTTCGGGACTCACAGATACGCAGTATTTT.

The chain employs TRBV6-2 or TRBV6-3 and TRBJ2-1, with D tentatively TRBD2 (7 bases). V lost 4 bases and J lost 7, with 23 bases in between. Germline V gene data show CDR1 as MNHEY and CDR2 as SVGEGT. This CDR3 is 17 amino acids long. CDR3 DNA sequence: TGTGCCAGCAGTTTCCGCGCGGGGGCGGCGTTGGGGAATGAGCAGTTCTTC. Translating it yields CASSFRAGAALGNEQFF.

V gene TRBV5-4 combines with J gene TRBJ2-5, with D tentatively TRBD2 (5 bases). The ends were cut back, 4 bases at V and 7 bases at J, with 14 bases in the middle. Germline CDR1 SGHNT, CDR2 YYREEE (reference sequence). The CDR3 has 13 amino acids. DNA for the CDR3: TGTGCCAGCAGCCCGAAAGAGGGTTCGACCCAGTACTTC. Translated: CASSPKEGSTQYF.

The gene calls are TRBV19 and TRBJ1-1; 11 bases line up with TRBD1. The J segment lost 0 bases and the V segment lost 5 bases, leaving 8 bases of the junction unmatched. Germline lookup yields CDR1 LNHDA and CDR2 SQIVND (reference sequence). This CDR3 comprises 17 residues. CDR3 coding DNA: TGTGCCAGTAGTCTACCCTGGACAGGGGGCTTGAACACTGAAGCTTTCTTT. Translation gives CASSLPWTGGLNTEAFF.

This clone came up once. The chain links TRBV19 to TRBJ2-5, with TRBD1 matching 7 bases. Trimming took 5 bases from V and 1 from J; bases not matched to a gene: 4. The CDR3 contains 14 residues. Germline V gene data show CDR1 as LNHDA and CDR2 as SQIVND (reference sequence). CDR3 protein: CASSATGVQETQYF. For the CDR3, the DNA is TGTGCCAGTAGTGCCACAGGGGTCCAAGAGACCCAGTACTTC.

This chain connects TRBV2 to TRBJ2-3, with D possibly TRBD1 on 5 matching bases. The germline gives CDR1 SNHLY, CDR2 FYNNEI. The CDR3 runs to 13 residues. Trimming shortened V by 4 bases and J by 2 bases, and 7 bases separated the two germline ends. In DNA, the CDR3 is TGTGCCAGCAGTGGGGGCACCACAGATACGCAGTATTTT. Protein: CASSGGTTDTQYF.

The chain uses TRBV2 and TRBJ1-5, with TRBD1 matching 7 bases. CDR1 is SNHLY, CDR2 FYNNEI, per germline. The J segment lost 1 base and the V segment lost 3 bases, leaving 3 bases of the junction unmatched. This CDR3 region has 15 residues. CDR3: CASSDLGQSNQPQHF. CDR3 coding DNA: TGTGCCAGCAGTGATCTGGGACAGAGCAATCAGCCCCAGCATTTT.

The rearrangement links TRBV15 to TRBJ1-1, with D perhaps TRBD1 (6 bases). Per germline, CDR1 LNHNV and CDR2 YYDKDF (reference sequence). The V and J ends lost 0 bases and 6 bases respectively, with 14 bases between them. There are 15 residues in the CDR3. The CDR3 nucleotides are TGTGCCACCAGCAGAGATTACAGGGAGATTCCTGAAGCTTTCTTT. Protein sequence: CATSRDYREIPEAFF.

The table lists this clone with a few counts. DNA of the CDR3: TGCGCCAGCAGCTTAGACAGGGGAGATGAAGCTTTCTTT. Its protein is CASSLDRGDEAFF. V gene TRBV5-1 combines with J gene TRBJ1-1, with 8 bases aligning to TRBD1. V trimming: 2 bases; J trimming: 7 bases; junction bases outside the gene matches: 4. Germline CDR1 reads SGHRS; CDR2 reads YFSETQ. The CDR3 has 13 residues.

This rearrangement joins TRBV13 to TRBJ1-4; no reliable D call. The V end was cut by 5 bases, the J end by 8 bases, with 15 bases between. Germline V lookup: CDR1 PRHDT, CDR2 FYEKMQ (reference sequence). CDR3 length: 14 amino acids. The CDR3 protein is CASSPGGPGEKLFF. CDR3 DNA sequence: TGTGCCAGCAGCCCCGGAGGCCCGGGCGAAAAACTGTTTTTT.

This chain connects TRBV7-9 to TRBJ2-2; 8 bases map to TRBD1. Germline trimming cut 5 bases from V and 5 bases from J; bases unmatched to any gene: 1. CDR3 size: 13 residues. The germline gives CDR1 SEHNR, CDR2 FQNEAQ (reference sequence). For the CDR3, the DNA is TGTGCCAGCAGCCGGGACAGGACCGGGGAGCTGTTTTTT. The encoded protein is CASSRDRTGELFF. The full variable domain, with the rest looked up from reference TRBV7-9 and TRBJ2-2, is DTGVSQNPRHKITKRGQNVTFRCDPISEHNRLYWYRQTLGQGPEFLTYFQNEAQLEKSRLLSDRFSAERPKGSFSTLEIQRTEQGDSAMYLCASSRDRTGELFFGEGSRLTVL.

This rearrangement joins TRBV5-4 to TRBJ2-1; TRBD1 matches 7 bases. Trimming removed 5 bases from V and 0 bases from J; junction bases left unmatched: 8. The CDR3 totals 16 residues. CDR1 SGHNT and CDR2 YYREEE come from the germline V gene (reference sequence). The CDR3 nucleotides read TGTGCCAGCAGGCCGACAGGGTCATCCTCCTACAATGAGCAGTTCTTC. As protein: CASRPTGSSSYNEQFF.

The V and J genes are TRBV5-1 and TRBJ1-6; D remains unclear. The ends were cut back, 2 bases at V and 4 bases at J, with 10 bases in the middle. The CDR3 is 15 amino acids. The germline V gene has CDR1 SGHRS and CDR2 YFSETQ. The CDR3 DNA follows: TGCGCCAGCAGCTTAAGTACAGTATATAATTCACCCCTCCACTTT. As protein: CASSLSTVYNSPLHF. Full variable domain (remainder filled in from reference TRBV5-1 and TRBJ1-6): KAGVTQTPRYLIKTRGQQVTLSCSPISGHRSVSWYQQTPGQGLQFLFEYFSETQRNKGNFPGRFSGRQFSNSRSEMNVSTLELGDSALYLCASSLSTVYNSPLHFGNGTRLTVT.

The sample holds a few counts of this clone. This sequence joins TRBV5-1 and TRBJ2-7; 11 bases fit TRBD2. This CDR3 has 14 amino acids. The germline CDR1 and CDR2 sequences are SGHRS and YFSETQ. J gave up 6 bases and V 1 base, and 3 bases lay outside the gene matches. The CDR3 DNA reads TGCGCCAGCAGCTTGTCTAGCGGGGGGACCGAGCAGTACTTC. Translated: CASSLSSGGTEQYF.

This chain connects TRBV3-1 (or the pseudogene TRBV3-2) to TRBJ1-1, with D uncertain. The ends were cut back, 8 bases at V and 11 bases at J, with 12 bases in the middle. The CDR3 totals 10 residues. CDR1 is LGHDT, CDR2 YNNKEL, per germline (reference sequence). This CDR3 reads CASGEPWAFF. As DNA, the CDR3 is TGTGCCAGCGGGGAGCCTTGGGCTTTCTTT.

The rearrangement joins TRBV5-4 to TRBJ1-1, with 7 bases matching TRBD1. The ends lost 0 bases at V and 4 bases at J; junction bases unmatched: 6. Germline V lookup: CDR1 SGHNT, CDR2 YYREEE (reference sequence). CDR3 length equals 15 residues. The CDR3 sequence: CASSLAKGARTEAFF. CDR3 DNA sequence: TGTGCCAGCAGCTTGGCCAAGGGGGCGCGCACTGAAGCTTTCTTT.